A single sample gave rise to the 24 T cell receptor beta chains below, sequenced in a study of T cell repertoires in cytomegalovirus infection. One entry per CDR3 protein results from TCRdb running MiXCR on the reads. The data contain about 20,000 distinct CDR3 sequences, around 43% of them singletons. Antigens of these TCRs are unknown. Source: CD8+ T cells from cultured PBMCs, taken from culture after CMV antigen stimulation. Every receptor here comes from a human donor in good health (CMV status not recorded). Some clones in this sample may be carry-over from other donors' samples.

The rearrangement uses TRBV5-6 and TRBJ1-2; 7 bases agree with TRBD1. The V gene end was trimmed by 4 bases and the J gene end by 4 bases; junction bases not matched to a gene: 4. The CDR3 spans 13 residues. Germline CDR1 and CDR2: SGHDT and YYEEEE. CDR3 nucleotide sequence: TGTGCCAGCAGCCAAGGACAGGTCTATGGCTACACCTTC. Its translation: CASSQGQVYGYTF.

The chain is built from TRBV6-5 and TRBJ2-7; TRBD2 is a possible D gene (5 bases). V was pared by 0 bases and J by 2 bases, with 11 bases between. Germline V CDR1 and CDR2: MNHEY, SVGAGI. CDR3 length: 15 residues. CDR3 in DNA: TGTGCCAGCAGTTACTCACGGACTTCCACCTACGAGCAGTACTTC. This encodes CASSYSRTSTYEQYF.

V usage is TRBV4-1 and J usage is TRBJ2-2; no firm D call. This CDR3 is built from 16 residues. CDR1 and CDR2 (germline): MGHRA, YSYEKL. Trimming shortened V by 4 bases and J by 3 bases, and 15 bases separated the two germline ends. The CDR3 loop reads CASSPLRRSYTGELFF. The CDR3 nucleotides read TGCGCCAGCAGCCCACTCCGCAGGAGCTACACCGGGGAGCTGTTTTTT.

This clonotype occurred a few times. The chain is built from TRBV7-2 and TRBJ1-1, with D possibly being TRBD1 (6 bases). V lost 4 bases, J lost 5 bases, and 26 bases lay in between. The CDR3 runs to 18 residues. Germline V gives CDR1 SGHTA, CDR2 FQGNSA. The CDR3 region is CASSYHADSGGKDTEAFF. CDR3 nucleotides: TGTGCCAGCAGCTACCATGCCGACTCGGGGGGCAAGGATACTGAAGCTTTCTTT.

A few counts support this clonotype. The chain couples TRBV7-6 to TRBJ1-4; 8 nucleotides agree with TRBD1. This CDR3 comprises 19 residues. With 3 bases clipped from V and 5 bases from J, the junction kept 17 bases outside the gene matches. In germline, CDR1 is SGHVS, CDR2 FNYEAQ. This CDR3 reads CASSFGQGGSSVENEKLFF. The CDR3, as DNA: TGTGCCAGCAGCTTCGGACAGGGCGGGAGCTCCGTGGAGAATGAAAAACTGTTTTTT.

This clonotype turned up a few times. This chain uses TRBV6-2 or TRBV6-3 with TRBJ2-1; 9 bases line up with TRBD1. V lost 7 bases to trimming and J lost 0 bases; unmatched junction nucleotides: 7. This CDR3 is built from 16 residues. The germline gives CDR1 MNHEY, CDR2 SVGEGT. CDR3 nucleotide sequence: TGTGCCAGCATGGAACAGGGGGCTGGCTCCTACAATGAGCAGTTCTTC. It specifies CASMEQGAGSYNEQFF.

The chain combines TRBV7-9 with TRBJ2-2; D is unclear. The CDR3 spans 16 residues. Germline V CDR1 and CDR2: SEHNR, FQNEAQ (reference sequence). V was trimmed by 5 bases and J by 1 base, leaving 14 bases between them. CDR3 in DNA: TGTGCCAGCAGCCCGGATCTCGGGCAGAACACCGGGGAGCTGTTTTTT. Its translation: CASSPDLGQNTGELFF.

This clonotype has just a few counts. This chain links TRBV7-8 with TRBJ2-5; 8 bases are shared with TRBD2. The CDR3 is 15 amino acids. CDR1 and CDR2 (germline): SGHVS, FQNEAQ. The V gene end was trimmed by 5 bases and the J gene end by 4 bases; junction bases not matched to a gene: 9. In DNA, the CDR3 is TGTGCCAGCAGCCAAGCGGGAGAGTGGGGAGAGACCCAGTACTTC. Protein: CASSQAGEWGETQYF.

The chain links TRBV30 to TRBJ1-1, with D possibly TRBD1 on 5 matching bases. The CDR3 totals 12 residues. CDR1 is GTSNPN, CDR2 SVGIG, per germline (reference sequence). V lost 2 bases to trimming and J lost 7 bases, with 11 bases between them. The CDR3 region has the DNA TGTGCCTGGAGTCCCCCCGGGGGTGAAGCTTTCTTT. Protein sequence: CAWSPPGGEAFF.

This chain uses TRBV11-2 with TRBJ2-3, with 13 bases fitting TRBD2. Germline assignment: CDR1 SGHAT and CDR2 FQNNGV. V lost 1 base, J lost 5 bases, and 6 bases stayed unmatched. CDR3 length: 17 residues. CDR3 residues: CASSLARTSGRGDTQYF. The DNA for the CDR3 is TGTGCCAGCAGCTTAGCGCGGACTAGCGGGAGAGGAGATACGCAGTATTTT.

V usage is TRBV6-2 or TRBV6-3 and J usage is TRBJ1-1; maybe TRBD1 (6 bases). There are 16 residues in the CDR3. V gave up 2 bases and J gave up 7 bases, with 20 bases separating them. Germline CDR1 MNHEY, CDR2 SVGEGT. The CDR3, as DNA: TGTGCCAGCAGTTACGCCTCAACCGGGGGACAACTTGAAGCTTTCTTT. It translates to CASSYASTGGQLEAFF.

The rearrangement joins TRBV2 to TRBJ2-7; D unclear. Per germline, CDR1 SNHLY and CDR2 FYNNEI. The CDR3 contains 15 residues. Trimming cost V 4 bases and J 6 bases, with 19 bases left between them. In DNA form, the CDR3 reads TGTGCCAGCAGTGGGGCCGGACGAACTACTATCGAGCAGTACTTC. It codes for CASSGAGRTTIEQYF.

In this sample, this clonotype turned up many times. The genes are TRBV7-8 and TRBJ2-1; D is possibly TRBD2 (5 bases). V was cut by 5 bases and J by 0 bases, with 11 bases left in between. The germline V gene has CDR1 SGHVS and CDR2 FQNEAQ. The CDR3 extends over 15 amino acids. The DNA of the CDR3 is TGTGCCAGCAGCCCTGGAGGTAGCTCCTACAATGAGCAGTTCTTC. It encodes CASSPGGSSYNEQFF.

This clonotype showed up many times. V usage is TRBV12-3 or TRBV12-4 and J usage is TRBJ1-2; D call uncertain. Between the trimmed V and J ends, which lost 5 bases and 4 bases, there was a span of 11 bases. CDR3 length: 13 amino acids. CDR3 DNA sequence: TGTGCCAGCAGTAGGAGACGAGGCTATGGCTACACCTTC. This codes for CASSRRRGYGYTF.

The chain combines TRBV12-3 or TRBV12-4 with TRBJ1-6; possible D gene TRBD1, 5 bases. The ends were cut back, 6 bases at V and 5 bases at J, with 11 bases in the middle. The CDR3 extends over 14 amino acids. The CDR3 loop is CASSSRGNNSPLHF. CDR3 bases: TGTGCCAGCAGCTCCCGGGGGAATAATTCACCCCTCCACTTT.

This clonotype was counted at least ten times. This chain links TRBV7-8 with TRBJ1-3; no reliable D call. The CDR3 length is 16 residues. V shed 5 bases and J shed 1 base, with 15 bases lying between them. Germline lookup yields CDR1 SGHVS and CDR2 FQNEAQ. This CDR3 reads CASSNIPDGSGNTIYF. The CDR3 coding sequence is TGTGCCAGCAGCAATATCCCAGACGGGTCTGGAAACACCATATATTTT.

The V and J genes are TRBV7-9 and TRBJ2-3; the D call may be TRBD1 or TRBD2 (6 bases each). The V and J ends lost 5 bases and 5 bases respectively, with 11 bases between them. The CDR3 consists of 13 residues. Germline CDR1 SEHNR, CDR2 FQNEAQ (reference sequence). The CDR3 region is CASSPGAGDTQYF. The CDR3 nucleotides read TGTGCCAGCAGCCCGGGGGCGGGAGATACGCAGTATTTT. The complete variable domain, with remaining parts taken from reference TRBV7-9 and TRBJ2-3, reads DTGVSQNPRHKITKRGQNVTFRCDPISEHNRLYWYRQTLGQGPEFLTYFQNEAQLEKSRLLSDRFSAERPKGSFSTLEIQRTEQGDSAMYLCASSPGAGDTQYFGPGTRLTVL.

Of note for this clonotype: Just one base apart from a much larger clone, this may be a read error. The chain uses TRBV4-3 and TRBJ2-7; D is unclear. CDR3 length equals 13 residues. The V gene's germline CDR1 is LGHNA and CDR2 YSLEER. In nucleotides, the CDR3 is TGCGCCAGCAGCCAGGGAAGGTCCTACGAGCGGTACTTC. Translated, it gives CASSQGRSYERYF.

The genes are TRBV4-1 and TRBJ2-7, with D unresolved. Germline loops: CDR1 MGHRA, CDR2 YSYEKL. V was shortened by 0 bases and J by 0 bases, with 12 bases between the two germline ends. The CDR3 is 16 residues long. The CDR3 loop reads CASSQDGDVSSYEQYF. The CDR3 nucleotides are TGCGCCAGCAGCCAAGATGGCGACGTGAGCTCCTACGAGCAGTACTTC.

This sequence joins TRBV7-4 and TRBJ2-7; unclear D gene. V lost 2 bases and J lost 4, with 6 bases in between. Germline CDR1 reads SGHVT; CDR2 reads SQSDAQ. This CDR3 has 12 amino acids. The CDR3 coding sequence is TGTGCCAGCAGCTTAAATCAGTACGAGCAGTACTTC. It yields the protein CASSLNQYEQYF. The entire variable domain, with the rest obtained from reference TRBV7-4 and TRBJ2-7, is as follows: GAGVSQSPRYKVAKRGRDVALRCDSISGHVTLYWYRQTLGQGSEVLTYSQSDAQRDKSGRPSGRFSAERPERSVSTLKIQRTEQGDSAVYLCASSLNQYEQYFGPGTRLTVT.

The chain has TRBV6-2 or TRBV6-3 and TRBJ2-7, with unresolved D. The CDR3 consists of 13 residues. CDR1 is MNHEY, CDR2 SVGEGT, per germline. Trimming shortened V by 6 bases and J by 2 bases, and 11 bases separated the two germline ends. The CDR3 DNA reads TGTGCCAGCAGCCGCGGACCCACCTACGAGCAGTACTTC. Encoded protein: CASSRGPTYEQYF.

The chain combines TRBV3-1 with TRBJ2-7; D perhaps matches TRBD2 (7 bases). CDR1 LGHDT and CDR2 YNNKEL come from the germline V gene (reference sequence). The germline V and J ends were trimmed by 0 bases and 1 base, with 10 bases remaining between them. The CDR3 spans 15 residues. This CDR3 is CASSQDRGGSYEQYF. The CDR3 DNA follows: TGTGCCAGCAGCCAAGATAGGGGGGGATCCTACGAGCAGTACTTC.

This chain connects TRBV12-3 or TRBV12-4 to TRBJ2-2, with 7 bases that match TRBD1. CDR3 length equals 14 residues. V shed 3 bases and J 4 bases; nucleotides not matched to a gene: 2. CDR3 bases: TGTGCCAGCAGTTTGAGACAGGGCACCGGGGAGCTGTTTTTT. It translates to CASSLRQGTGELFF.

The chain combines TRBV12-3 or TRBV12-4 with TRBJ1-5; perhaps TRBD1 as D (5 bases). The CDR3 spans 16 residues. With 4 bases removed from V and 3 bases from J, the gap between germline ends came to 16 bases. The CDR3 region is CASSSQEDQANQPQHF. CDR3 coding DNA: TGTGCCAGCAGTTCACAGGAGGATCAGGCCAATCAGCCCCAGCATTTT.